Presented here are 4 T cell receptor beta chains from one specimen sequenced in a study of OX40 agonist ivuxolimab in advanced cancers. Sequenced by immunoSEQ multiplex PCR; TCRdb stores in-frame clones only, minus some. The sample consists of tens of thousands of clones, roughly nine tenths of them appearing once. The sequenced sample was CD4+ or CD8+ T cells sorted from blood, obtained in a trial of the OX40 agonist ivuxolimab. Receptors were obtained from an adult with an advanced solid tumor such as melanoma, head and neck, liver or kidney cancer.

This chain connects TRBV15 to TRBJ1-4; the match to TRBD1 covers 7 bases. Germline trimming cut 3 bases from V and 10 bases from J; bases unmatched to any gene: 8. The CDR3 has 14 amino acids. Per the germline V gene, CDR1 is LNHNV and CDR2 is YYDKDF (reference sequence). The CDR3 reads CATSSPGTEIKLFF. The CDR3 DNA is TGTGCCACCAGCAGTCCCGGGACAGAAATAAAACTGTTTTTT.

This chain uses TRBV19 with TRBJ1-6; unclear D gene. CDR1 and CDR2 (germline): LNHDA, SQIVND (reference sequence). Trimming took off 5 bases at V and 0 bases at J, with 11 bases between the two ends. The CDR3 has 16 amino acids. DNA for the CDR3: TGTGCCAGTAGTGCCTTCGGAATCTCCTATAATTCACCCCTCCACTTT. Translation: CASSAFGISYNSPLHF.

The DNA for the CDR3 is TGTGCCAGTAGTAGTCCTCGTGGGACAAGCACAGATACGCAGTATTTT. Its translation is CASSSPRGTSTDTQYF. This chain joins TRBV19 and TRBJ2-3; tentatively, D is TRBD1 (6 bases). In germline, CDR1 is LNHDA, CDR2 SQIVND (reference sequence). Deletions cut 4 bases from V and 0 bases from J, with 14 bases between. CDR3 length equals 16 residues.

A single count supports this clone. The chain joins TRBV5-1 to TRBJ2-7; D might be TRBD2 (7 bases). This CDR3 is 14 amino acids long. V lost 4 bases, J lost 4 bases, and 15 bases lay in between. Germline V gene sequence: CDR1 SGHRS, CDR2 YFSETQ. DNA of the CDR3: TGCGCCAGCAGCGGGGAGGGGGGGCGATACGAGCAGTACTTC. Translation gives CASSGEGGRYEQYF.